The sample holds a few counts of the clone carrying this TCR beta chain. Its matching antigen is unknown. The data stem from a study of yellow fever vaccine responses in identical twins. Study findings and constraints: Twins' vaccine T cell response reportedly gave the appearance of partial convergence and partial personalization.

A single record per CDR3 protein comes from TCRdb applying MiXCR to the RT-PCR reads. The sample has under 3,000 distinct CDR3 sequences; 87% are singletons. This CDR3 region has 15 residues. After removal of 2 bases from V and 3 bases from J, the junction contained 6 bases not matched to a gene. The sample here was T cells from blood (PBMCs), unsorted or a sorted subset (not recorded which), taken before or after yellow fever vaccination (not recorded which). The receptor was isolated from a female donor who received the yellow fever vaccine. The chain is built from TRBV23-1 and TRBJ1-2, with 7 bases identical to TRBD1. TRBV23-1 is sorted into the ORF group, with uncertain function. The CDR3 region is CASSQPRDSDYGYTF. The CDR3 nucleotides read TGCGCCAGCAGTCAACCAAGGGACAGCGACTATGGCTACACCTTC.